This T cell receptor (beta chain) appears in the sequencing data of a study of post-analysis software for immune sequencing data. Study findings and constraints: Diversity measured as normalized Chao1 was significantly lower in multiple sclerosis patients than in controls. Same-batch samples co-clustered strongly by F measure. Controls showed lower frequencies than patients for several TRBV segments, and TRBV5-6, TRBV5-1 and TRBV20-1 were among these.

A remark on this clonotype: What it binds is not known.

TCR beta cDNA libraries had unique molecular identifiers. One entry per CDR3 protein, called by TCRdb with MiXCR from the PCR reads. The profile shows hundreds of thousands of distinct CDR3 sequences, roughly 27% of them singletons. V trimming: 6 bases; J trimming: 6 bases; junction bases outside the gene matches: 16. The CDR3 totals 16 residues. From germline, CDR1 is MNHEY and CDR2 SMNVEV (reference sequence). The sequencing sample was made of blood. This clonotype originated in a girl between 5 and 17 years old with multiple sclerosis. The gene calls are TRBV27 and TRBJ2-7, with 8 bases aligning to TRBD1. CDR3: CASSPQSGQGPFEQYF. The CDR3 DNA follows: TGTGCCAGCAGCCCACAGTCCGGACAGGGTCCCTTCGAGCAGTACTTC.